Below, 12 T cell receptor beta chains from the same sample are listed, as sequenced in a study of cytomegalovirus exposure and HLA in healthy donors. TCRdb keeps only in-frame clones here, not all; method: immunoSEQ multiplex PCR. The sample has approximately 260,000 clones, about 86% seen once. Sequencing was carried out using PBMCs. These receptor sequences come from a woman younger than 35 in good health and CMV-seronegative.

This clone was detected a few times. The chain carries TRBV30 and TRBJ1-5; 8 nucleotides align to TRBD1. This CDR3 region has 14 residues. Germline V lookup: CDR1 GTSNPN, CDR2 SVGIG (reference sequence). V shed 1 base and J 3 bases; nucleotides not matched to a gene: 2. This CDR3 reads CAWSGTGTNQPQHF. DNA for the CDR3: TGTGCCTGGAGTGGGACAGGGACCAATCAGCCCCAGCATTTT.

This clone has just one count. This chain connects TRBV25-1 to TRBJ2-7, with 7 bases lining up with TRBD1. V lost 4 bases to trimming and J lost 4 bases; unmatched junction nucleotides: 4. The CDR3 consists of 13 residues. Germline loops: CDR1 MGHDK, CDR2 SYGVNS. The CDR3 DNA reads TGTGCCAGCAGTGCCAGACAGGGTTACGAGCAGTACTTC. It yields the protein CASSARQGYEQYF.

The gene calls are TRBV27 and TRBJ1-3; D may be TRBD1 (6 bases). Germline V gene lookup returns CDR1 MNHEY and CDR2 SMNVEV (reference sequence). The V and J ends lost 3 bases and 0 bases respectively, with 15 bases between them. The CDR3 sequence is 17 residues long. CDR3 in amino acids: CASSFTGLPRSGNTIYF. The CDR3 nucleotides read TGTGCCAGCAGTTTCACAGGGTTACCCCGCTCTGGAAACACCATATATTTT.

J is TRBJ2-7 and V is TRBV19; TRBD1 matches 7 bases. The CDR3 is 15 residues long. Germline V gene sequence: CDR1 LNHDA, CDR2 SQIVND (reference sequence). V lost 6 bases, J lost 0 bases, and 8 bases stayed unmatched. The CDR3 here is CASSLLGQSSYEQYF. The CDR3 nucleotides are TGTGCCAGTAGCCTCTTGGGACAGAGCTCCTACGAGCAGTACTTC.

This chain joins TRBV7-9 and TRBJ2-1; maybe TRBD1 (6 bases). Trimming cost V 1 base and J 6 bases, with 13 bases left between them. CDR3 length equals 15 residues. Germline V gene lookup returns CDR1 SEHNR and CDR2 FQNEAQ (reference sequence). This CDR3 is CASSLGPGEPNEQFF. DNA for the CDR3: TGTGCCAGCAGCTTAGGGCCAGGGGAACCCAATGAGCAGTTCTTC.

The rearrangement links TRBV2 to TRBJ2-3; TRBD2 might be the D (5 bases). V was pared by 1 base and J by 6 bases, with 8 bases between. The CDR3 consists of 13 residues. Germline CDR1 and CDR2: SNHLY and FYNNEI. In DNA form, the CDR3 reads TGTGCCAGCAGTGAAGGGCCGGGGGATACGCAGTATTTT. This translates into CASSEGPGDTQYF.

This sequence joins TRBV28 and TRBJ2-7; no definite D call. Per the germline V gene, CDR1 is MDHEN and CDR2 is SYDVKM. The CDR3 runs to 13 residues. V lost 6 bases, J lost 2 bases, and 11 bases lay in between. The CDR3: CASSPEEAYEQYF. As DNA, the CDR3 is TGTGCCAGCAGCCCAGAAGAGGCCTACGAGCAGTACTTC. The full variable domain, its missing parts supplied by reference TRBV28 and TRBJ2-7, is DVKVTQSSRYLVKRTGEKVFLECVQDMDHENMFWYRQDPGLGLRLIYFSYDVKMKEKGDIPEGYSVSREKKERFSLILESASTNQTSMYLCASSPEEAYEQYFGPGTRLTVT.

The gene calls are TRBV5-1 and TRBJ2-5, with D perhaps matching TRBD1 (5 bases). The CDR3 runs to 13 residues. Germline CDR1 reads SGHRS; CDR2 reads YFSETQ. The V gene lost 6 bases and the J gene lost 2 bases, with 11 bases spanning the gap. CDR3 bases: TGCGCCAGCATGCGCCGACAGCAAGAGACCCAGTACTTC. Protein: CASMRRQQETQYF.

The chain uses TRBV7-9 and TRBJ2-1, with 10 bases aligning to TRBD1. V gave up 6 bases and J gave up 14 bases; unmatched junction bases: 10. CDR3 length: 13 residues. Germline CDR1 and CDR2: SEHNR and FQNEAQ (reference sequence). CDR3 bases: TGTGCCAGCAGTAAGGGGGTCGGGACAGGGGAGTTCTTC. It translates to CASSKGVGTGEFF. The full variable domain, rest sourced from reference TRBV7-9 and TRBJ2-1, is DTGVSQNPRHKITKRGQNVTFRCDPISEHNRLYWYRQTLGQGPEFLTYFQNEAQLEKSRLLSDRFSAERPKGSFSTLEIQRTEQGDSAMYLCASSKGVGTGEFFGPGTRLTVL.

CDR3 sequence (DNA): TGCGCCAGCAGCTTGGAACTAGCGGGAGTAATTGAGCAGTTCTTC. The encoded protein is CASSLELAGVIEQFF. The chain has TRBV5-1 and TRBJ2-1; TRBD2 matches 11 bases. CDR1 SGHRS and CDR2 YFSETQ come from the germline V gene. With 0 bases clipped from V and 9 bases from J, the junction kept 5 bases outside the gene matches. This CDR3 contains 15 residues.

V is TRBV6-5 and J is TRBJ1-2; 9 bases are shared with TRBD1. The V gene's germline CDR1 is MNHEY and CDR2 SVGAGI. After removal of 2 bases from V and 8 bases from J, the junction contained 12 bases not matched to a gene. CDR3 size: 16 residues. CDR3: CASSYRPEQGARGYTF. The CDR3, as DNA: TGTGCCAGCAGTTACCGCCCTGAACAGGGGGCGAGAGGCTACACCTTC.

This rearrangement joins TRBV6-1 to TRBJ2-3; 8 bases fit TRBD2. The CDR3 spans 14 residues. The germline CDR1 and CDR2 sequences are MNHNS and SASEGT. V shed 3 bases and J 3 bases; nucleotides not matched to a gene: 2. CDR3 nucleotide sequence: TGTGCCAGCAGTGAGGGACTAGTGACAGATACGCAGTATTTT. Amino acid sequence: CASSEGLVTDTQYF.